Listed here is a single T cell receptor (beta chain). Which antigen it targets is not known. The sample holds no much larger clone one base away, and base qualities are not on file. This sample is part of a study of T cell responses to AZD1222 COVID-19 vaccine (dated by TCRdb to 2020 to 2022). Background for the entire study: AZD1222 recipients given second doses at about 4 weeks or at about 12 weeks were pooled, since spike-specific TCR depth and breadth were not found to differ between the two schedules. A total of more than 230 trial participants underwent TCR sequencing, of whom some 210 received two doses of AZD1222 and some 26 received two doses of the MenACWY control vaccine. Trial participants were enrolled by age into subgroups of 18-55, 56-69 and 70-plus years, and around 150, 29 and 61 TCR-sequenced participants, respectively, were included in these subgroups. Broad study findings and their caveats: In the small 56-69-year group, the increase in depth fell short of significance, most likely because of low power. Because no day 14 peak-response samples were available, the repertoires could be characterized only after the peak T cell response. The vaccine-associated CD4 TCRs covered the entire spike protein, and the dominant responses fell in regions 160-218 and 743-854. After two AZD1222 doses, spike-specific TCR breadth and depth were significantly higher than at day 0 and than in MenACWY recipients. Reportedly, almost half of the unique spike-specific TCRs recognized epitopes lying outside the regions that are mutated in the B.1.351 and B.1.1.7 variants. Conclusions about previously exposed vaccinees were limited because only 6 or 7 AZD1222 recipients were SARS-CoV-2 seropositive at baseline. Participants were mostly white British, with more females than males. The authors suggested clonal diversity may have been underestimated.

The time point label of this sample denotes: baseline before first vaccination. Vaccinee samples came from UK trials COV001 and COV002, including a single-blind randomized controlled phase 2/3 trial of AZD1222 (ChAdOx1 nCoV-19) in healthy adults. For TCRbeta chain sequencing, PBMC samples from trial participants were taken at day 0 and at day 28 after the second dose. The CDR3 regions of human TCRbeta chains were analyzed by immunosequencing. Concerning the study's data processing: TCRs in the repertoires were compared against a reference library of SARS-CoV-2-specific TCRs that had been generated with the MIRA antigen-specificity platform. Breadth was defined as the fraction of unique TCRs that were SARS-CoV-2-associated, and depth was defined as the fraction of total T cells that were SARS-CoV-2-associated. Using the MIRA data, each spike-specific TCR was assigned both to the spike region to which the TCR was reactive and to a CD4 or CD8 class. Log10-transformed breadth and depth values were compared by one-way ANOVA with Sidak's multiple comparisons tests. The clones in this table, taken by TCRdb from immuneACCESS, are in-frame only. Not every clone is retained; where verified, under half of the shortfall comes from an unresolved V gene, and the cause of the rest is unknown. The V and J calls and clone size come from that table; D and trimming were worked out from the DNA. The sample has approximately 90,000 clones on record, almost 90% of them singletons. Roughly 9% of the sample is in the top ten clones.

The CDR3 contains 14 residues, cysteine and phenylalanine counted. Only the CDR3 region is kept as DNA, spanning 42 bases read in frame from base 1. From a lookup of the germline V gene (reference sequence), CDR1 and CDR2 are PRHDT and FYEKMQ. V is clipped by 6 bases and J by 4 bases, and the sequence between their germline boundaries is 12 bases long. The V and J genes are TRBV13 and TRBJ2-2; the D gene could be either TRBD1 or TRBD2, each agreeing at 6 bases. The specimen comprised peripheral blood, sampled on day 0 of AZD1222 vaccination. This sequence originates from an adult in good health. This receptor carries the CDR3 CASSRGAGTGELFF. The nucleotide sequence reads TGTGCCAGCAGTAGGGGGGCCGGCACCGGGGAGCTGTTTTTT.